This T cell receptor beta chain was profiled in a study of T cell changes during pregnancy in multiple sclerosis. With V trimmed by 7 bases and J by 9 bases, 12 bases remained unmatched. Germline CDR1 is MNHEY and CDR2 is SMNVEV (reference sequence). CDR3 length: 14 amino acids. Libraries were prepared by immunoSEQ multiplex PCR; TCRdb keeps only in-frame clonotypes and omits some of them. The sample includes 85,000 to 100,000 clones, approximately 92% seen only once; the top ten take over 2%. This rearrangement joins TRBV27 to TRBJ2-4, with 7 bases fitting TRBD1. The TCR originated in a female donor with multiple sclerosis, enrolled in a pregnancy study. Sample: peripheral blood, taken in the first trimester of pregnancy. CDR3 nucleotide sequence: TGTGCCAGCACTGATTTGACAGGGAATAGCATTCAGTACTTC. This codes for CASTDLTGNSIQYF.